The 15 T cell receptor beta chains below were found in one sample sequenced in a study of cytotoxic CD8 clonotypes in ibrutinib-treated CLL. Generated by immunoSEQ multiplex PCR, the TCRdb table keeps only in-frame clones and is missing some. The sample records around 150,000 clones, roughly 77% being singletons. The sequencing used PBMCs, collected after 12 months of ibrutinib treatment. These receptors were collected from a human donor with chronic lymphocytic leukemia.

The CDR3 nucleotides are TGTGCCAGTAGTATAGATTTTGGACGGAACAATGAGCAGTTCTTC. Its translation is CASSIDFGRNNEQFF. The chain recombines TRBV19 with TRBJ2-1, with no clear D. This CDR3 is 15 amino acids long. Germline V gives CDR1 LNHDA, CDR2 SQIVND (reference sequence). The ends were cut back, 0 bases at V and 5 bases at J, with 11 bases in the middle.

V usage is TRBV4-2 and J usage is TRBJ2-2, with no clear D. The CDR3 runs 14 residues. Germline V lookup: CDR1 LGHNA, CDR2 YNFKEQ. V lost 4 bases and J 0 bases, leaving 6 bases between the germline ends. The CDR3 DNA reads TGTGCCAGCAGCCTTACAGCGAACACCGGGGAGCTGTTTTTT. As protein: CASSLTANTGELFF.

The chain has TRBV19 and TRBJ1-5; the D is unclear. The CDR3 length is 15 residues. Trimming removed 2 bases at V and 0 bases at J, with 8 bases between. The germline CDR1 and CDR2 sequences are LNHDA and SQIVND (reference sequence). The CDR3 protein is CASSIWAYSNQPQHF. CDR3 nucleotides: TGTGCCAGTAGTATATGGGCTTATAGCAATCAGCCCCAGCATTTT.

The chain employs TRBV5-6 and TRBJ2-5; a weak D match, TRBD1 (6 bases). Between the trimmed V and J ends, which lost 4 bases and 5 bases, there was a span of 24 bases. The germline V gene encodes CDR1 SGHDT and CDR2 YYEEEE. The length of the CDR3 is 17 residues. The CDR3 nucleotides read TGTGCCAGCAGCCCGGCCCTCCTCGCCCAGGGGTGGGAGACCCAGTACTTC. Its protein is CASSPALLAQGWETQYF.

J is TRBJ2-2 and V is TRBV5-1, with D uncertain. There are 14 residues in the CDR3. Trimming shortened V by 1 base and J by 6 bases, and 10 bases separated the two germline ends. Per the germline V gene, CDR1 is SGHRS and CDR2 is YFSETQ. The CDR3 DNA is TGCGCCAGCAGCTTGATACCTTCCCCCGGGGAGCTGTTTTTT. This codes for CASSLIPSPGELFF. Together with reference TRBV5-1 and TRBJ2-2, the CDR3 gives the full variable domain: KAGVTQTPRYLIKTRGQQVTLSCSPISGHRSVSWYQQTPGQGLQFLFEYFSETQRNKGNFPGRFSGRQFSNSRSEMNVSTLELGDSALYLCASSLIPSPGELFFGEGSRLTVL.

The rearrangement links TRBV6-6 to TRBJ2-1; 7 bases agree with TRBD2. This CDR3 is 13 amino acids long. Germline lookup yields CDR1 MNHNY and CDR2 SVGAGI (reference sequence). Trimming removed 7 bases from V and 5 bases from J; junction bases left unmatched: 5. Here the CDR3 reads CASTASGNNEQFF. CDR3 sequence (DNA): TGTGCCAGCACGGCTAGCGGAAACAATGAGCAGTTCTTC.

This chain joins TRBV7-9 and TRBJ1-1, with a weak D call TRBD1 (5 bases). CDR3 length: 15 residues. Germline V gene sequence: CDR1 SEHNR, CDR2 FQNEAQ (reference sequence). Trimming stripped 0 bases from V and 4 bases from J, with 12 bases between. The CDR3 sequence is CASSLAVGLGTEAFF. In DNA form, the CDR3 reads TGTGCCAGCAGCTTAGCCGTGGGGCTGGGCACTGAAGCTTTCTTT.

The rearrangement links TRBV5-4 to TRBJ1-1; 10 bases match TRBD1. The V gene's germline CDR1 is SGHNT and CDR2 YYREEE (reference sequence). Losses at the gene ends were 4 bases for V and 5 bases for J; bases not matched to a gene: 5. The CDR3 has 14 amino acids. CDR3 residues: CASSRTGGVTEAFF. In DNA, the CDR3 is TGTGCCAGCAGCAGGACAGGGGGAGTAACTGAAGCTTTCTTT.

CDR3 DNA: TGTGCCAGCAGCTTAGGAGGATCTACGCAGTATTTT. As protein: CASSLGGSTQYF. The V and J genes are TRBV7-9 and TRBJ2-3; D gene ambiguous. The germline V and J ends were trimmed by 1 base and 8 bases, with 7 bases remaining between them. The V gene's germline CDR1 is SEHNR and CDR2 FQNEAQ (reference sequence). The CDR3 sequence is 12 residues long.

The gene calls are TRBV27 and TRBJ1-2; D is unresolved. Germline V CDR1 and CDR2: MNHEY, SMNVEV (reference sequence). V lost 6 bases to trimming and J lost 8 bases, with 19 bases between them. The CDR3 covers 14 residues. Written as DNA, the CDR3 is TGTGCCAGCAGGTCCGGGGTCGGGGAGCGGGGCTACACCTTC. Translated: CASRSGVGERGYTF.

This clone ranks as medium-sized. This chain links TRBV6-1 with TRBJ2-7; D might be TRBD2 (7 bases). CDR3 length: 16 residues. The germline V gene encodes CDR1 MNHNS and CDR2 SASEGT. V was cut by 1 base and J by 6 bases, with 19 bases left in between. DNA of the CDR3: TGTGCCAGCAGTGAAGGCTGGGGGGGCGCGGCTGTCGAGCAGTACTTC. Its protein is CASSEGWGGAAVEQYF.

The rearrangement uses TRBV7-6 and TRBJ2-1; unclear D gene. V was pared by 1 base and J by 9 bases, with 10 bases between. From germline, CDR1 is SGHVS and CDR2 FNYEAQ. This CDR3 is built from 13 residues. The CDR3 spells CASSLELRVEQFF. The CDR3, as DNA: TGTGCCAGCAGCTTAGAATTACGGGTTGAGCAGTTCTTC.

This clone was seen just once. This chain joins TRBV19 and TRBJ2-7; TRBD1 might be the D (5 bases). Germline CDR1 and CDR2: LNHDA and SQIVND (reference sequence). The CDR3 sequence is 14 residues long. V lost 7 bases to trimming and J lost 1 base, with 14 bases between them. The CDR3 DNA sequence: TGTGCCAGTACCGCGCAGGGTACATCCTACGAGCAGTACTTC. Protein product: CASTAQGTSYEQYF. The complete variable domain, with remaining parts taken from reference TRBV19 and TRBJ2-7, reads DGGITQSPKYLFRKEGQNVTLSCEQNLNHDAMYWYRQDPGQGLRLIYYSQIVNDFQKGDIAEGYSVSREKKESFPLTVTSAQKNPTAFYLCASTAQGTSYEQYFGPGTRLTVT.

The V gene is TRBV5-4, the J gene TRBJ2-6; tentative D call: TRBD1 (6 bases). The length of the CDR3 is 16 residues. Germline lookup yields CDR1 SGHNT and CDR2 YYREEE (reference sequence). The V and J ends lost 4 bases and 0 bases respectively, with 11 bases between them. The CDR3 spells CASSLDRFSGANVLTF. Written as DNA, the CDR3 is TGTGCCAGCAGCCTGGACAGATTCTCTGGGGCCAACGTCCTGACTTTC.

This clone has a single count. The chain couples TRBV7-9 to TRBJ2-1, with D maybe TRBD1 (7 bases). Germline V gives CDR1 SEHNR, CDR2 FQNEAQ (reference sequence). The CDR3 loop spans 15 amino acids. V lost 5 bases, J lost 5 bases, and 16 bases lay in between. Here the CDR3 reads CASSQGGKQNNEQFF. The CDR3 DNA reads as TGTGCCAGCAGCCAGGGGGGAAAACAGAACAATGAGCAGTTCTTC. Complete variable domain (other parts from reference TRBV7-9 and TRBJ2-1): DTGVSQNPRHKITKRGQNVTFRCDPISEHNRLYWYRQTLGQGPEFLTYFQNEAQLEKSRLLSDRFSAERPKGSFSTLEIQRTEQGDSAMYLCASSQGGKQNNEQFFGPGTRLTVL.